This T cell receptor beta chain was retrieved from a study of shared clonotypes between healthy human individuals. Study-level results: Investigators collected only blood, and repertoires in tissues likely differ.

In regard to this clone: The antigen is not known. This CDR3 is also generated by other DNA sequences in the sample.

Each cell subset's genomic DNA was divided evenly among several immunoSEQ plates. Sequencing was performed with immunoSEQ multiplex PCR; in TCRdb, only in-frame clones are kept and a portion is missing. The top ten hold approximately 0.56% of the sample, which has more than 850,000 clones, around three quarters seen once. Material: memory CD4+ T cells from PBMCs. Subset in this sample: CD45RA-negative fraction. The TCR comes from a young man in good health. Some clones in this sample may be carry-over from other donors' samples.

The DNA for the CDR3 is TGCGCCAGCAGCTTGGTTCCCGATAATGAGCAGTTCTTC. This codes for CASSLVPDNEQFF. This chain connects TRBV5-1 to TRBJ2-1; D is undetermined. Germline assignment: CDR1 SGHRS and CDR2 YFSETQ. The CDR3 is 13 residues long. V dropped 0 bases and J dropped 7 bases, with 8 bases sitting between them.